This T cell receptor (beta chain) was captured in a study of identical twins. Germline CDR1 reads DFQATT; CDR2 reads SNEGSKA (reference sequence). V lost 2 bases, J lost 2 bases, and 21 bases lay in between. The length of the CDR3 is 17 residues. This clonotype was detected a few times. TCRdb fed the 5' RACE reads into MiXCR, producing one record per CDR3 protein. The sample holds around 340,000 distinct CDR3 sequences, approximately 9.1% seen once. Sequencing was carried out using naive T cells sorted from blood. The clonotype was recovered from a woman aged 45 to 65 in good health. The chain has TRBV20-1 and TRBJ2-5; maybe TRBD1 (6 bases). The CDR3 region has the DNA TGCAGTGCTAGAAGGGTGAGGGGGAACAGAGTACAAGAGACCCAGTACTTC. Translated, it gives CSARRVRGNRVQETQYF.